One and the same sample provided the 10 T cell receptor beta chains below, sequenced in a study of blood T cell repertoires in COVID-19. Sequencing used immunoSEQ multiplex PCR; TCRdb keeps in-frame clones, though not all of them. Here the sample spans 330,000 or so clones, about 91% being singletons. Sequencing was carried out using peripheral blood. The receptor set was obtained from a man aged 25-45 years with COVID-19, enrolled during active disease.

The rearrangement joins TRBV15 to TRBJ1-4; D ambiguous. Germline-derived CDR1 and CDR2 are LNHNV and YYDKDF (reference sequence). V lost 0 bases to trimming and J lost 0 bases, with 5 bases between them. The CDR3 is 15 residues long. The DNA of the CDR3 is TGTGCCACCAGCAGAGATACGGCAACTAATGAAAAACTGTTTTTT. Amino acids: CATSRDTATNEKLFF.

The gene calls are TRBV19 and TRBJ1-1, with 9 bases lining up with TRBD1. Germline assignment: CDR1 LNHDA and CDR2 SQIVND (reference sequence). The CDR3 length is 15 residues. The ends lost 7 bases at V and 3 bases at J; junction bases unmatched: 9. The CDR3 region has the DNA TGTGCCAGTAAGACCCCCACAGGGGGCTACACTGAAGCTTTCTTT. The encoded protein is CASKTPTGGYTEAFF.

In nucleotides, the CDR3 is TGTGCCAGTAGTATAGATGTAAGAGACAGGGATAATGAAAAACTGTTTTTT. Encoded protein: CASSIDVRDRDNEKLFF. V is TRBV19 and J is TRBJ1-4; 7 positions agree with TRBD1. This CDR3 contains 17 residues. Germline V gives CDR1 LNHDA, CDR2 SQIVND (reference sequence). Trimming took 0 bases from V and 4 from J; bases not matched to a gene: 8.

This chain uses TRBV9 with TRBJ2-1; D perhaps matches TRBD1 (5 bases). The germline V gene has CDR1 SGDLS and CDR2 YYNGEE. V was clipped by 7 bases and J by 3 bases, with 20 bases between them. CDR3 length: 16 amino acids. CDR3 DNA sequence: TGTGCCAGCGGTATATCCCAGGGTTCTGACTACAATGAGCAGTTCTTC. Translating gives CASGISQGSDYNEQFF.

The chain employs TRBV24-1 and TRBJ1-1; a possible D gene is TRBD1 (5 bases). V gave up 4 bases and J gave up 1 base, with 15 bases separating them. Germline values: CDR1 KGHDR, CDR2 SFDVKD. CDR3 length: 16 amino acids. In DNA form, the CDR3 reads TGTGCCACCAGTGACAAAGGGGCGTCGCGGAACACTGAAGCTTTCTTT. Its protein is CATSDKGASRNTEAFF.

The rearrangement joins TRBV5-1 to TRBJ1-2; 12 bases fit TRBD1. The CDR3 length is 18 residues. The V gene's germline CDR1 is SGHRS and CDR2 YFSETQ. V lost 0 bases, J lost 3 bases, and 9 bases stayed unmatched. CDR3 sequence reads: CASSLAMTGTGGDYGYTF. Here the CDR3 DNA reads TGCGCCAGCAGCTTGGCCATGACCGGGACAGGGGGCGACTATGGCTACACCTTC.

This chain connects TRBV6-5 to TRBJ1-1; 8 bases are shared with TRBD1. From germline, CDR1 is MNHEY and CDR2 SVGAGI. The CDR3 is 15 residues long. V trimming: 1 base; J trimming: 1 base; junction bases outside the gene matches: 2. CDR3 coding DNA: TGTGCCAGCAGTTACTATACAGGGGGGAACACTGAAGCTTTCTTT. It encodes CASSYYTGGNTEAFF.

V and J are TRBV6-5 and TRBJ2-5; TRBD1 aligns across 9 bases. Unmatched junction bases numbered 3, after V lost 2 bases and J lost 5 bases. The CDR3 runs 14 residues. Germline CDR1 reads MNHEY; CDR2 reads SVGAGI. Here the CDR3 reads CASSYGTGSETQYF. The DNA for the CDR3 is TGTGCCAGCAGTTACGGGACAGGGTCGGAGACCCAGTACTTC.

V and J are TRBV4-3 and TRBJ1-5; TRBD1 might be the D (5 bases). Between the trimmed V and J ends, which lost 0 bases and 1 base, there was a span of 7 bases. There are 15 residues in the CDR3. Germline loops: CDR1 LGHNA, CDR2 YSLEER. CDR3 nucleotide sequence: TGCGCCAGCAGCCAAGATGGGGGGAGCAATCAGCCCCAGCATTTT. Translated: CASSQDGGSNQPQHF.

The chain has TRBV13 and TRBJ2-3; D call uncertain. CDR3 size: 12 residues. V lost 3 bases, J lost 1 base, and 2 bases lay in between. Germline values: CDR1 PRHDT, CDR2 FYEKMQ (reference sequence). The CDR3 reads CASSFGTDTQYF. DNA for the CDR3: TGTGCCAGCAGCTTCGGCACAGATACGCAGTATTTT. The variable domain in full, completed from reference TRBV13 and TRBJ2-3, reads AAGVIQSPRHLIKEKRETATLKCYPIPRHDTVYWYQQGPGQDPQFLISFYEKMQSDKGSIPDRFSAQQFSDYHSELNMSSLELGDSALYFCASSFGTDTQYFGPGTRLTVL.